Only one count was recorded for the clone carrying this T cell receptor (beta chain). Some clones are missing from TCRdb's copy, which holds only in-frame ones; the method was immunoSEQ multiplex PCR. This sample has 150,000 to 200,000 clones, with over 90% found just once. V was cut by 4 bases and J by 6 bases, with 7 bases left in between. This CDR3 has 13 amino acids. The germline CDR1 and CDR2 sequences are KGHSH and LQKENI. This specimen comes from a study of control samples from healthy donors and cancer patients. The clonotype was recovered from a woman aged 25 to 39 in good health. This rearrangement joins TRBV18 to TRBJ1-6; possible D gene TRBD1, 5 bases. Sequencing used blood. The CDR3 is CASSLGLNSPLHF. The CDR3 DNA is TGTGCCAGCTCACTGGGGCTTAATTCACCCCTCCACTTT.